The T cell receptor (beta chain) described here comes from a study of blood T cells in healthy people across ages. Germline V gives CDR1 DFQATT, CDR2 SNEGSKA (reference sequence). The V gene end was trimmed by 7 bases and the J gene end by 2 bases; junction bases not matched to a gene: 8. This CDR3 region has 14 residues. Primed by a sample-barcoded 5' primer and a J-beta primer mix, a second PCR proceeded for about 6 to 12 cycles. TCRdb fed the 5' RACE reads into MiXCR, producing one record per CDR3 protein. The sample holds roughly 1.9 million distinct CDR3 sequences; approximately 40% are singletons and the top ten take around 23%.

The TCR sequence derives from a human donor in good health. This rearrangement joins TRBV20-1 to TRBJ2-3; 8 bases line up with TRBD2. Sequenced input: blood. Here the CDR3 DNA reads TGCAGTGGGGGAAGCGGGGGCAACACAGATACGCAGTATTTT. Protein: CSGGSGGNTDTQYF.